The 21 T cell receptor beta chains reported below all come from one sample, sequenced in a study of CD8 T cells in ankylosing spondylitis. TCRdb reanalysed the 5' RACE reads using MiXCR and keeps one entry per CDR3 protein. Of 250,000 or so distinct CDR3 sequences listed, roughly a quarter are singletons. The specimen was blood, either unsorted or a sorted T cell fraction (not recorded which). The receptors stem from a male donor with ankylosing spondylitis or in good health (not recorded which).

The J gene is TRBJ2-3, the V gene TRBV27, with 14 bases that match TRBD2. V shed 4 bases and J 2 bases; nucleotides not matched to a gene: 11. The germline CDR1 and CDR2 sequences are MNHEY and SMNVEV (reference sequence). This CDR3 has 19 residues. The CDR3 spells CASSSLTGTSGGFTDTQYF. In nucleotides, the CDR3 is TGTGCCAGCAGTTCCCTAACCGGGACTAGCGGGGGATTCACAGATACGCAGTATTTT.

V gene TRBV20-1 combines with J gene TRBJ1-2; tentative D call: TRBD1 (5 bases). CDR1 DFQATT and CDR2 SNEGSKA come from the germline V gene (reference sequence). Trimming stripped 6 bases from V and 6 bases from J, with 23 bases between. The CDR3 has 15 amino acids. The CDR3 nucleotides are TGCAGTGCCCCTAACCTAAGGGGCAGGGTGGATGGCTACACCTTC. Its protein product is CSAPNLRGRVDGYTF.

V usage is TRBV6-1 and J usage is TRBJ2-1; 10 bases line up with TRBD1. The CDR3 is made up of 14 amino acids. J was trimmed by 6 bases and V by 8 bases; bases with no gene match: 7. In germline, CDR1 is MNHNS, CDR2 SASEGT. For the CDR3, the DNA is TGTGCCAGCTCGGGACAGGGGATTCCCAATGAGCAGTTCTTC. It yields the protein CASSGQGIPNEQFF.

The J gene is TRBJ2-6, the V gene TRBV6-5; the D is unclear. CDR3 size: 17 residues. The germline V gene has CDR1 MNHEY and CDR2 SVGAGI. Trimming cost V 3 bases and J 0 bases, with 12 bases left between them. This CDR3 reads CASSYEAYTSGANVLTF. DNA of the CDR3: TGTGCCAGCAGTTATGAGGCCTATACCTCTGGGGCCAACGTCCTGACTTTC.

The V and J genes are TRBV11-1 and TRBJ2-7; D gene uncertain. The ends were cut back, 5 bases at V and 3 bases at J, with 8 bases in the middle. Looked up from germline, CDR1 is SGHAT and CDR2 is FQDESV (reference sequence). The CDR3 has 12 amino acids. The CDR3 DNA is TGTGCCAGCAGCCCGCAGGACTACGAGCAGTACTTC. Protein product: CASSPQDYEQYF.

The chain couples TRBV6-5 to TRBJ2-5, with D perhaps TRBD1 (5 bases). The CDR3 covers 15 residues. Trimming shortened V by 3 bases and J by 5 bases, and 16 bases separated the two germline ends. The germline CDR1 and CDR2 sequences are MNHEY and SVGAGI. CDR3 protein: CASSYSRSRVETQYF. The CDR3 nucleotides are TGTGCCAGCAGTTATTCTCGGAGCAGGGTGGAGACCCAGTACTTC.

In its sample, this clonotype was seen a few times. The V call is TRBV12-3 or TRBV12-4, the J call TRBJ2-3; 8 bases are a match to TRBD1. The CDR3 is 15 amino acids. V gave up 2 bases and J gave up 6 bases; unmatched junction bases: 7. The CDR3 DNA sequence: TGTGCCAGCAGTTTAAACGGACAGGGAATGGATACGCAGTATTTT. It specifies CASSLNGQGMDTQYF.

This clonotype appeared a few times. CDR3 sequence reads: CSARPGGQSVGTQYF. DNA of the CDR3: TGCAGTGCTAGACCGGGCGGACAGTCAGTAGGGACCCAGTACTTC. The chain carries TRBV20-1 and TRBJ2-5, with a weak D call TRBD1 (6 bases). The CDR3 runs 15 residues. Germline assignment: CDR1 DFQATT and CDR2 SNEGSKA (reference sequence). The V gene lost 2 bases and the J gene lost 7 bases, with 20 bases spanning the gap.

This clonotype has a handful of counts. CDR3 protein: CASSHPRVGTDTQYF. The CDR3 DNA follows: TGCGCCAGCAGCCACCCCAGGGTCGGCACAGATACGCAGTATTTT. This rearrangement joins TRBV4-1 to TRBJ2-3; possible D gene TRBD1, 5 bases. Deletions cut 3 bases from V and 1 base from J, with 11 bases between. The germline V gene has CDR1 MGHRA and CDR2 YSYEKL. The CDR3 extends over 15 amino acids.

The V gene is TRBV12-3 or TRBV12-4, the J gene TRBJ1-3; possible D gene TRBD1, 5 bases. This CDR3 contains 13 residues. The ends were cut back, 4 bases at V and 2 bases at J, with 6 bases in the middle. CDR3 sequence: CASSWGPGNTIYF. The CDR3 bases are TGTGCCAGCAGTTGGGGACCTGGAAACACCATATATTTT.

In this sample, this clonotype turned up a few times. V usage is TRBV20-1 and J usage is TRBJ2-1; D perhaps matches TRBD2 (5 bases). This CDR3 has 13 amino acids. Per germline, CDR1 DFQATT and CDR2 SNEGSKA (reference sequence). Between the trimmed V and J ends, which lost 3 bases and 4 bases, there was a span of 10 bases. As DNA, the CDR3 is TGCAGTGCTAGGGAGGACTTTTACAATGAGCAGTTCTTC. As protein: CSAREDFYNEQFF.

This clonotype was seen repeatedly, ten times or more. DNA for the CDR3: TGTGCCAGCAGTGCGATTAGCGGGGGAACTGGGGAGCAGTTCTTC. It encodes CASSAISGGTGEQFF. V is TRBV6-1 and J is TRBJ2-1; 9 bases agree with TRBD2. V lost 4 bases, J lost 10 bases, and 11 bases stayed unmatched. From germline, CDR1 is MNHNS and CDR2 SASEGT. This CDR3 contains 15 residues.

This clonotype was counted many times. The chain has TRBV6-1 and TRBJ2-5; D might be TRBD2 (5 bases). The ends were cut back, 5 bases at V and 3 bases at J, with 16 bases in the middle. CDR3 length: 15 amino acids. Germline V lookup: CDR1 MNHNS, CDR2 SASEGT. The CDR3 region is CASSRRGSSKETQYF. DNA of the CDR3: TGTGCCAGCAGTCGACGAGGGTCGTCAAAAGAGACCCAGTACTTC.

In its sample, this clonotype was seen many times. V and J are TRBV11-2 and TRBJ2-4; a possible D gene is TRBD2 (5 bases). Trimming pared 5 bases from V and 8 bases from J, leaving 19 bases between. Per the germline V gene, CDR1 is SGHAT and CDR2 is FQNNGV. The CDR3 runs 15 residues. The CDR3 reads CASSPESLAKDIQYF. The CDR3 nucleotides are TGTGCCAGCAGCCCCGAATCCCTAGCCAAGGACATTCAGTACTTC. The full variable domain, its missing parts supplied by reference TRBV11-2 and TRBJ2-4, is EAGVAQSPRYKIIEKRQSVAFWCNPISGHATLYWYQQILGQGPKLLIQFQNNGVVDDSQLPKDRFSAERLKGVDSTLKIQPAKLEDSAVYLCASSPESLAKDIQYFGAGTRLSVL.

This chain connects TRBV20-1 to TRBJ2-7; D may be TRBD1 (5 bases). This CDR3 is 13 amino acids long. Trimming took off 1 base at V and 3 bases at J, with 10 bases between the two ends. Germline lookup yields CDR1 DFQATT and CDR2 SNEGSKA (reference sequence). The CDR3 bases are TGCAGTGCTAGAGGGGAACAGGTCTACGAGCAGTACTTC. It is translated as CSARGEQVYEQYF.

This clonotype has at least ten counts. The chain uses TRBV12-3 or TRBV12-4 and TRBJ2-6; TRBD1 is a possible D gene (6 bases). The CDR3 length is 15 residues. The V end lost 4 bases, the J end lost 2 bases, and 9 bases lay between the germline ends. CDR3 in DNA: TGTGCCAGCAGTTACAGGGTCGCTGGGGCCAACGTCCTGACTTTC. Protein: CASSYRVAGANVLTF.

The chain couples TRBV5-1 to TRBJ2-7; D not certain. The CDR3 spans 15 residues. Germline assignment: CDR1 SGHRS and CDR2 YFSETQ. Trimming pared 0 bases from V and 4 bases from J, leaving 14 bases between. CDR3 protein: CASSLALGSLYEQYF. The CDR3 DNA reads as TGCGCCAGCAGCTTGGCCCTCGGCTCATTGTACGAGCAGTACTTC. The full variable domain, its missing parts supplied by reference TRBV5-1 and TRBJ2-7, is KAGVTQTPRYLIKTRGQQVTLSCSPISGHRSVSWYQQTPGQGLQFLFEYFSETQRNKGNFPGRFSGRQFSNSRSEMNVSTLELGDSALYLCASSLALGSLYEQYFGPGTRLTVT.

The chain combines TRBV20-1 with TRBJ2-1; D may be TRBD1 (6 bases). V lost 5 bases and J lost 9, with 14 bases in between. CDR3 length: 12 residues. Germline-derived CDR1 and CDR2 are DFQATT and SNEGSKA (reference sequence). CDR3 loop: CSAGGPLGEQFF. As DNA, the CDR3 is TGCAGTGCTGGGGGCCCGTTGGGTGAGCAGTTCTTC.

V gene TRBV2 combines with J gene TRBJ1-1; D possibly corresponds to TRBD1 (5 bases). The germline CDR1 and CDR2 sequences are SNHLY and FYNNEI. The CDR3 runs to 13 residues. V lost 6 bases, J lost 1 base, and 9 bases lay in between. As DNA, the CDR3 is TGTGCCAGCAGGAGCGGACAGAACACTGAAGCTTTCTTT. Translation gives CASRSGQNTEAFF.

This sequence joins TRBV20-1 and TRBJ2-1; unclear D gene. CDR3 length: 14 residues. Germline CDR1 DFQATT, CDR2 SNEGSKA (reference sequence). Trimming shortened V by 1 base and J by 12 bases, and 19 bases separated the two germline ends. The CDR3 DNA follows: TGCAGTGCTAGAGCACCGGGCCCTACTTTGCGGCAGTTCTTC. It encodes CSARAPGPTLRQFF.

This clonotype was counted many times. The chain carries TRBV28 and TRBJ2-7; unclear D gene. The CDR3 totals 14 residues. Germline V gene data show CDR1 as MDHEN and CDR2 as SYDVKM. V was cut by 8 bases and J by 3 bases, with 17 bases left in between. CDR3 sequence reads: CASRNRVLYYEQYF. CDR3 DNA sequence: TGTGCCAGCCGAAATAGGGTCTTATACTACGAGCAGTACTTC.